A single sample gave rise to the 18 T cell receptor beta chains below, sequenced in a study of human T cells and chemical hapten exposure. The time point denotes: patch test 2, 6 weeks after DPC sensitization. The sample's treatment: therapeutic diphenylcyclopropenone sensitization with weekly scalp DPC. One entry per CDR3 protein, called by TCRdb with MiXCR from the RACE reads. The sample carries around 82,000 distinct CDR3 sequences, 6.5% to 8.5% recorded once. The sample in question was whole blood, obtained in connection with sensitization to the hapten diphenylcyclopropenone (DPC). All receptors derive from a woman aged 25 to 45 with alopecia areata. Some clones in this sample may be carry-over from other donors' samples.

This clonotype occurred many times. The J gene is TRBJ2-5, the V gene TRBV3-1; a possible D gene is TRBD1 (6 bases). Germline loops: CDR1 LGHDT, CDR2 YNNKEL (reference sequence). The ends were cut back, 2 bases at V and 1 base at J, with 11 bases in the middle. This CDR3 is built from 15 residues. The CDR3 DNA reads TGTGCCAGCAGCCAATCTCAGGGGCTCCAAGAGACCCAGTACTTC. This encodes CASSQSQGLQETQYF.

This clonotype appeared a few times. This chain links TRBV7-8 with TRBJ1-1; TRBD1 aligns across 7 bases. With 5 bases clipped from V and 5 bases from J, the junction kept 8 bases outside the gene matches. The CDR3 sequence is 14 residues long. Germline V gene sequence: CDR1 SGHVS, CDR2 FQNEAQ. CDR3: CASSPDRERTEAFF. CDR3 in DNA: TGTGCCAGCAGCCCCGACAGGGAGAGAACTGAAGCTTTCTTT.

There are many counts of this clonotype. The CDR3 spells CAISEGRFRAQWWQETQYF. CDR3 DNA: TGTGCCATCAGTGAGGGCCGGTTCAGGGCCCAGTGGTGGCAAGAGACCCAGTACTTC. This chain joins TRBV10-3 and TRBJ2-5; perhaps TRBD1 as D (5 bases). CDR1 ENHRY and CDR2 SYGVKD come from the germline V gene. Trimming removed 2 bases at V and 2 bases at J, with 24 bases between. CDR3 size: 19 residues.

To note about this clonotype: A much larger clone lies a single base off, so this may be a read error. The chain combines TRBV2 with TRBJ1-5, with TRBD1 matching over 10 bases. This CDR3 is built from 18 residues. From germline, CDR1 is SNHLY and CDR2 FYNNEI. CDR3: CVSARTFLRQGANQPQHF. The DNA of the CDR3 is TGTGTCAGCGCCAGAACCTTCCTCCGACAGGGGGCCAATCAGCCCCAGCATTTT.

This clonotype has more than one count but fewer than ten. The rearrangement uses TRBV12-5 and TRBJ1-3; no definite D call. This CDR3 spans 16 amino acids. Germline CDR1 LGHNT, CDR2 FRNRAP. The V gene lost 5 bases and the J gene lost 0 bases, with 14 bases spanning the gap. This CDR3 is CASGPRTVSSGNTIYF. The DNA for the CDR3 is TGTGCTAGTGGTCCCCGGACGGTAAGCTCTGGAAACACCATATATTTT. Variable domain in full (rest from reference TRBV12-5 and TRBJ1-3): DARVTQTPRHKVTEMGQEVTMRCQPILGHNTVFWYRQTMMQGLELLAYFRNRAPLDDSGMPKDRFSAEMPDATLATLKIQPSEPRDSAVYFCASGPRTVSSGNTIYFGEGSWLTVV.

V is TRBV29-1 and J is TRBJ1-2; TRBD1 matches 7 bases. CDR1 is SQVTM, CDR2 ANQGSEA, per germline. With 3 bases clipped from V and 3 bases from J, the junction kept 10 bases outside the gene matches. The CDR3 is 15 amino acids. The CDR3 sequence: CSVDATRGGDYGYTF. For the CDR3, the DNA is TGCAGCGTTGACGCCACGCGAGGGGGCGACTATGGCTACACCTTC.

J is TRBJ2-5 and V is TRBV7-8, with a possible D match to TRBD2 (6 bases). The CDR3 spans 15 residues. CDR1 SGHVS and CDR2 FQNEAQ come from the germline V gene. Deletions cut 5 bases from V and 1 base from J, with 14 bases between. In nucleotides, the CDR3 is TGTGCCAGCAGCCGGAATCCGGGACTCCAAGAGACCCAGTACTTC. As protein: CASSRNPGLQETQYF. The entire variable domain, with the rest obtained from reference TRBV7-8 and TRBJ2-5, is as follows: GAGVSQSPRYKVAKRGQDVALRCDPISGHVSLFWYQQALGQGPEFLTYFQNEAQLDKSGLPSDRFFAERPEGSVSTLKIQRTQQEDSAVYLCASSRNPGLQETQYFGPGTRLLVL.

This clonotype was seen repeatedly, ten times or more. The rearrangement links TRBV29-1 to TRBJ1-4; tentative D call: TRBD1 (5 bases). This CDR3 is built from 12 residues. Germline V gene lookup returns CDR1 SQVTM and CDR2 ANQGSEA. V lost 7 bases and J lost 7, with 13 bases in between. The CDR3 DNA follows: TGCAGCGGAGGGGCGCGGGTTGAAAAACTGTTTTTT. This codes for CSGGARVEKLFF.

This clonotype has a handful of counts. The chain combines TRBV25-1 with TRBJ1-2; D might be TRBD1 (5 bases). Germline-derived CDR1 and CDR2 are MGHDK and SYGVNS. V lost 2 bases and J 4 bases, leaving 17 bases between the germline ends. The CDR3 runs 16 residues. The CDR3 sequence: CASSEESRGPGYGYTF. The CDR3 coding sequence is TGTGCCAGCAGTGAAGAGTCGAGGGGTCCAGGCTATGGCTACACCTTC.

This clonotype showed up many times. V usage is TRBV10-3 and J usage is TRBJ1-1; D remains unclear. The CDR3 spans 13 residues. Germline loops: CDR1 ENHRY, CDR2 SYGVKD. The V gene lost 5 bases and the J gene lost 8 bases, with 15 bases spanning the gap. The CDR3 sequence is CAISKAQRGEAFF. CDR3 coding DNA: TGTGCCATCAGTAAGGCCCAAAGAGGAGAAGCTTTCTTT.

This clonotype was observed a few times. The chain combines TRBV27 with TRBJ1-4, with D unclear. The germline V gene encodes CDR1 MNHEY and CDR2 SMNVEV (reference sequence). The CDR3 contains 13 residues. Trimming took 4 bases from V and 5 from J, leaving 8 bases between them. The CDR3 spells CASSYRYNEKLFF. The CDR3 coding sequence is TGTGCCAGCAGTTACAGATACAATGAAAAACTGTTTTTT.

This clonotype was seen repeatedly, ten times or more. The V call is TRBV21-1, the J call TRBJ2-7; the D call TRBD1 from the table was never checked on the DNA. TRBV21-1 is annotated as a pseudogene. CDR3 length equals 16 residues. The CDR3 sequence is CASSKGGDRATYEQYF. The CDR3 coding sequence is TGTGCCAGCAGCAAAGGAGGGGATAGGGCGACCTACGAGCAGTACTTC.

This chain links TRBV4-2 with TRBJ2-1, with D possibly matching TRBD1 (5 bases). CDR1 and CDR2 (germline): LGHNA, YNFKEQ. V shed 1 base and J shed 4 bases, with 11 bases lying between them. This CDR3 contains 15 residues. The CDR3 nucleotides read TGTGCCAGCAGCCAAGCCAGGGTATTGTACAATGAGCAGTTCTTC. Protein: CASSQARVLYNEQFF.

The rearrangement uses TRBV30 and TRBJ1-1; tentative D call: TRBD1 (5 bases). V was clipped by 0 bases and J by 0 bases, with 11 bases between them. Germline V gives CDR1 GTSNPN, CDR2 SVGIG (reference sequence). The length of the CDR3 is 15 residues. In nucleotides, the CDR3 is TGTGCCTGGAGTGTAGGGGCCTCAATGAACACTGAAGCTTTCTTT. It specifies CAWSVGASMNTEAFF.

This clonotype was seen ten or more times. The rearrangement uses TRBV29-1 and TRBJ1-2, with 8 bases aligning to TRBD1. Trimming removed 8 bases from V and 4 bases from J; junction bases left unmatched: 21. The CDR3 length is 17 residues. Per the germline V gene, CDR1 is SQVTM and CDR2 is ANQGSEA. The CDR3: CSIFMLTGAAASYGYTF. CDR3 DNA: TGCAGCATTTTTATGTTGACAGGGGCCGCAGCGAGCTATGGCTACACCTTC.

Many counts were recorded for this clonotype. This chain uses TRBV7-3 with TRBJ2-6, with D maybe TRBD1 (5 bases). The V end lost 2 bases, the J end lost 0 bases, and 14 bases lay between the germline ends. The CDR3 totals 18 residues. Germline lookup yields CDR1 SGHTA and CDR2 FQGTGA. The CDR3 nucleotides read TGTGCCAGCAGCTTACAAGGGGTCCGTTTCTCTGGGGCCAACGTCCTGACTTTC. As protein: CASSLQGVRFSGANVLTF. The variable domain in full, completed from reference TRBV7-3 and TRBJ2-6, reads GAGVSQTPSNKVTEKGKYVELRCDPISGHTALYWYRQSLGQGPEFLIYFQGTGAADDSGLPNDRFFAVRPEGSVSTLKIQRTERGDSAVYLCASSLQGVRFSGANVLTFGAGSRLTVL.

V and J are TRBV19 and TRBJ1-5; D is ambiguous. This CDR3 comprises 16 residues. CDR1 and CDR2 (germline): LNHDA, SQIVND (reference sequence). The ends were cut back, 3 bases at V and 6 bases at J, with 18 bases in the middle. The CDR3 DNA reads TGTGCCAGTAGTATCCTCGGACCGAGGGAAAGTCAGCCCCAGCATTTT. It codes for CASSILGPRESQPQHF.

There are many counts of this clonotype. The V gene is TRBV27, the J gene TRBJ1-5; 9 bases fit TRBD1. Trimming removed 5 bases from V and 5 bases from J; junction bases left unmatched: 13. The CDR3 is 17 residues long. Germline V lookup: CDR1 MNHEY, CDR2 SMNVEV (reference sequence). Written as DNA, the CDR3 is TGTGCCAGCAGTCCCTCCCTCCGAGACAGGGGGTATCAGCCCCAGCATTTT. Encoded protein: CASSPSLRDRGYQPQHF.